This TCR beta chain was obtained from a study of early T cells in non-severe SARS-CoV-2 infection. In the study overall: Whole-blood bulk RNA, unsorted, was sequenced, and chains were unpaired.

V shed 4 bases and J 0 bases; nucleotides not matched to a gene: 15. CDR1 and CDR2 (germline): SEHNR, FQNEAQ (reference sequence). This CDR3 region has 21 residues. Attachment of unique molecular identifiers to individual cDNA molecules was performed. MiXCR, applied by TCRdb to the 5' RACE reads, yields one record per CDR3 protein. The sample lists tens of thousands of distinct CDR3 sequences; roughly 4.4% were seen once. Ten or more counts support this clonotype. Its antigen is not identified. Study results and caveats: Missing private and CD4 specificities, VDJdb matching favored anti-spike CD8 responses.

This clonotype was sampled from an adult who was a healthcare worker with PCR-confirmed SARS-CoV-2 infection or an uninfected control (not recorded which). Source material: whole blood. This chain links TRBV7-9 with TRBJ2-7, with 16 nucleotides matching TRBD2. The CDR3 sequence: CASSSTLSGTSGRDYSYEQYF. For the CDR3, the DNA is TGTGCCAGCAGCTCAACCTTGTCGGGGACTAGCGGGAGGGATTACTCCTACGAGCAGTACTTC.